The 8 T cell receptor beta chains in this list originate from one sample, sequenced in a study of blood T cell repertoires in COVID-19. Produced via immunoSEQ multiplex PCR; TCRdb's table is partial and in-frame only. The table shows around 250,000 clones, with 84% occurring only once. Sequenced input: peripheral blood. The receptors stem from a woman aged 40 to 50 who had recovered from COVID-19.

The rearrangement joins TRBV5-1 to TRBJ2-7, with D possibly TRBD2 on 6 matching bases. Trimming removed 3 bases from V and 4 bases from J, with 20 bases in between. The length of the CDR3 is 16 residues. Germline CDR1 and CDR2: SGHRS and YFSETQ. CDR3 amino acids: CASSYAGGLSLYEQYF. The CDR3 bases are TGCGCCAGCAGCTACGCCGGGGGACTCAGCCTTTACGAGCAGTACTTC.

The V gene is TRBV5-1, the J gene TRBJ2-5, with no clear D. The CDR3 totals 12 residues. V was clipped by 3 bases and J by 2 bases, with 5 bases between them. The germline CDR1 and CDR2 sequences are SGHRS and YFSETQ. The CDR3 is CASSSQQETQYF. The CDR3 DNA reads TGCGCCAGCAGCTCCCAACAAGAGACCCAGTACTTC.

This clone showed up just once. This rearrangement joins TRBV7-7 to TRBJ2-3; tentatively, D is TRBD1 (5 bases). V lost 3 bases to trimming and J lost 6 bases, with 16 bases between them. This CDR3 is built from 15 residues. Germline V gene sequence: CDR1 SSHAT, CDR2 FNYEAQ (reference sequence). The CDR3 sequence is CASSLLGAKGDTQYF. DNA for the CDR3: TGTGCCAGCAGCTTGCTTGGGGCCAAGGGGGATACGCAGTATTTT. Drawing the rest from reference TRBV7-7 and TRBJ2-3, the complete variable domain is GAGVSQSPRYKVTKRGQDVTLRCDPISSHATLYWYQQALGQGPEFLTYFNYEAQPDKSGLPSDRFSAERPEGSISTLTIQRTEQRDSAMYRCASSLLGAKGDTQYFGPGTRLTVL.

The V call is TRBV11-2, the J call TRBJ1-2; 8 nucleotides align to TRBD1. This CDR3 comprises 15 residues. Trimming cost V 2 bases and J 4 bases; bases outside gene matches: 6. Germline values: CDR1 SGHAT, CDR2 FQNNGV. The CDR3 nucleotides are TGTGCCAGCAGCTTAAGGGGACAGGACTTCTATGGCTACACCTTC. Translation: CASSLRGQDFYGYTF.

The chain joins TRBV29-1 to TRBJ2-1; 11 bases align to TRBD1. The germline gives CDR1 SQVTM, CDR2 ANQGSEA. The V and J ends lost 3 bases and 4 bases, in that order; junction bases with no gene match: 8. This CDR3 comprises 16 residues. CDR3 in amino acids: CSVEGTGGKTYNEQFF. In nucleotides, the CDR3 is TGCAGCGTTGAGGGGACAGGGGGAAAAACATACAATGAGCAGTTCTTC.

The CDR3 coding sequence is TGTGCCAGCAGCTTAAACGGGGGGCCCTACAATGAGCAGTTCTTC. This encodes CASSLNGGPYNEQFF. The chain employs TRBV11-3 and TRBJ2-1; tentative D call: TRBD2 (7 bases). This CDR3 is 15 amino acids long. Germline CDR1 reads SGHNT; CDR2 reads YENEEA. Trimming pared 2 bases from V and 2 bases from J, leaving 10 bases between.

This clone was found a few times. The V gene is TRBV11-2, the J gene TRBJ1-2; 7 nucleotides align to TRBD1. This CDR3 is built from 13 residues. CDR1 and CDR2 from the germline V gene are SGHAT and FQNNGV. V was pared by 3 bases and J by 6 bases, with 4 bases of the junction left unmatched. The CDR3 protein is CASSFTGTDGYTF. CDR3 nucleotides: TGTGCCAGCAGCTTTACCGGGACAGATGGCTACACCTTC.

The CDR3 is CASSTPPGTLHNQPQHF. CDR3 bases: TGTGCCAGTAGTACACCACCCGGGACTCTACACAATCAGCCCCAGCATTTT. The rearrangement joins TRBV19 to TRBJ1-5; a possible D gene is TRBD1 (5 bases). Germline assignment: CDR1 LNHDA and CDR2 SQIVND (reference sequence). Deletions cut 4 bases from V and 3 bases from J, with 19 bases between. This CDR3 contains 17 residues.